Shown below are 16 T cell receptor beta chains from a single sample sequenced in a study of chemoradiotherapy in HPV16-positive cancers. The assay was immunoSEQ multiplex PCR, and TCRdb's table has in-frame clones only and misses some. The sample includes around 11,000 clones, approximately 70% of them seen just once. The specimen was obtained from a patient who underwent chemoradiotherapy. The receptors were sampled from a human donor with HPV-associated anogenital cancer.

CDR3 loop: CASSTRTGTYEQYF. CDR3 DNA: TGTGCCAGCAGTACCCGGACAGGTACCTACGAGCAGTACTTC. V is TRBV6-6 and J is TRBJ2-7; 7 nucleotides align to TRBD1. This CDR3 has 14 residues. The V gene's germline CDR1 is MNHNY and CDR2 SVGAGI (reference sequence). V trimming: 5 bases; J trimming: 2 bases; junction bases outside the gene matches: 6.

This chain joins TRBV30 and TRBJ1-5; D ambiguous. The CDR3 totals 15 residues. Per the germline V gene, CDR1 is GTSNPN and CDR2 is SVGIG (reference sequence). The germline V and J ends were trimmed by 0 bases and 2 bases, with 11 bases remaining between them. The DNA of the CDR3 is TGTGCCTGGAGTGTCGGGAAGGCGGGCAATCAGCCCCAGCATTTT. The encoded protein is CAWSVGKAGNQPQHF.

The sample holds a few counts of this clone. This rearrangement joins TRBV2 to TRBJ2-7; TRBD1 agrees at 7 bases. This CDR3 comprises 14 residues. Germline V gene lookup returns CDR1 SNHLY and CDR2 FYNNEI. J lost 3 bases, V lost 6 bases, and 8 bases had no gene match. In DNA form, the CDR3 reads TGTGCCAGCAGACACCCTCGACAGGGCTACGAGCAGTACTTC. Translation: CASRHPRQGYEQYF.

The chain links TRBV30 to TRBJ2-7; no clear D. Germline CDR1 and CDR2: GTSNPN and SVGIG (reference sequence). Between the trimmed V and J ends, which lost 4 bases and 2 bases, there was a span of 15 bases. The CDR3 length is 14 residues. The CDR3: CAWKSGPGAYEQYF. As DNA, the CDR3 is TGTGCCTGGAAATCTGGCCCCGGTGCCTACGAGCAGTACTTC.

The chain has TRBV2 and TRBJ1-2; 12 bases fit TRBD1. CDR3 length: 14 amino acids. V was pared by 7 bases and J by 8 bases, with 8 bases of the junction left unmatched. The V gene's germline CDR1 is SNHLY and CDR2 FYNNEI. The CDR3 is CASKRGQGAWGYTF. CDR3 sequence (DNA): TGTGCCAGCAAACGGGGACAGGGGGCATGGGGCTACACCTTC.

The chain employs TRBV12-1 and TRBJ1-2; the table names TRBD1, a call not compared with the DNA. TRBV12-1 is a pseudogene locus. This CDR3 has 15 residues. For the CDR3, the DNA is TGTGCCAGCAGCTTTCGGGACAGGGGTGGGATTGGCTACACCTTC. It specifies CASSFRDRGGIGYTF.

This chain links TRBV4-1 with TRBJ2-6, with D possibly matching TRBD2 (6 bases). The germline gives CDR1 MGHRA, CDR2 YSYEKL. Trimming removed 3 bases at V and 0 bases at J, with 9 bases between. The CDR3 runs to 16 residues. In DNA, the CDR3 is TGCGCCAGCAGCCACCTCGGGGGCTCTGGGGCCAACGTCCTGACTTTC. This codes for CASSHLGGSGANVLTF.

The chain combines TRBV14 with TRBJ2-1; the D is unclear. CDR3 size: 14 residues. The ends were cut back, 4 bases at V and 4 bases at J, with 11 bases in the middle. CDR1 SGHDN and CDR2 FVKESK come from the germline V gene. Here the CDR3 reads CASSPLDEYNEQFF. CDR3 nucleotide sequence: TGTGCCAGCAGCCCATTGGACGAATACAATGAGCAGTTCTTC. The full variable domain, in which reference TRBV14 and TRBJ2-1 provide the parts outside the CDR3, is EAGVTQFPSHSVIEKGQTVTLRCDPISGHDNLYWYRRVMGKEIKFLLHFVKESKQDESGMPNNRFLAERTGGTYSTLKVQPAELEDSGVYFCASSPLDEYNEQFFGPGTRLTVL.

J is TRBJ1-5 and V is TRBV7-2, with TRBD1 matching over 8 bases. V shed 0 bases and J 7 bases; nucleotides not matched to a gene: 5. The germline CDR1 and CDR2 sequences are SGHTA and FQGNSA. This CDR3 is built from 15 residues. The CDR3 reads CASSLAGQAGQPQHF. DNA for the CDR3: TGTGCCAGCAGCTTAGCGGGACAGGCGGGGCAGCCCCAGCATTTT.

This clone has only one observation. The CDR3 spells CASRRDRGTYEQYF. The CDR3 DNA reads TGTGCCAGCAGAAGGGACAGGGGCACCTACGAGCAGTACTTC. The chain recombines TRBV5-5 with TRBJ2-7; TRBD1 aligns across 10 bases. Per the germline V gene, CDR1 is SGHKS and CDR2 is YYEKEE (reference sequence). J was trimmed by 2 bases and V by 5 bases; bases with no gene match: 4. The CDR3 spans 14 residues.

V is TRBV14 and J is TRBJ2-7; the match to TRBD1 covers 7 bases. Trimming cost V 4 bases and J 0 bases; bases outside gene matches: 6. This CDR3 contains 15 residues. Germline V gene lookup returns CDR1 SGHDN and CDR2 FVKESK. CDR3 nucleotide sequence: TGTGCCAGCAGCCCATCCGGGACAGCCTCCTACGAGCAGTACTTC. This encodes CASSPSGTASYEQYF.

The chain has TRBV28 and TRBJ2-7; D is tentatively TRBD1 or TRBD2 (6 bases each). CDR3 length: 15 residues. V lost 5 bases, J lost 2 bases, and 16 bases lay in between. Germline values: CDR1 MDHEN, CDR2 SYDVKM. The CDR3 DNA reads TGTGCCAGCAGTCCACTCTACAGGGAGGCCTACGAGCAGTACTTC. Translation gives CASSPLYREAYEQYF.

The gene calls are TRBV29-1 and TRBJ2-3, with 10 positions matching TRBD1. Trimming at V came to 7 bases and at J to 6 bases, leaving 7 bases not matched to a gene. CDR1 and CDR2 (germline): SQVTM, ANQGSEA. This CDR3 is built from 13 residues. Written as DNA, the CDR3 is TGCAGCGGGGAGACAGGGGGCTCGGATACGCAGTATTTT. Protein sequence: CSGETGGSDTQYF.

The chain links TRBV28 to TRBJ2-7; TRBD2 agrees at 9 bases. The CDR3 loop spans 15 amino acids. V shed 5 bases, J shed 6 bases, and the junction held 11 bases outside the gene matches. Per the germline V gene, CDR1 is MDHEN and CDR2 is SYDVKM. The CDR3 sequence: CASSPGLASSAEQYF. The DNA for the CDR3 is TGTGCCAGCAGTCCTGGACTAGCGAGTTCTGCCGAGCAGTACTTC.

This chain connects TRBV4-3 to TRBJ1-2; 9 bases are a match to TRBD1. This CDR3 spans 15 amino acids. Trimming took 3 bases from V and 4 from J; bases not matched to a gene: 6. Germline V CDR1 and CDR2: LGHNA, YSLEER. The CDR3 here is CASSQGTGHIYGYTF. The CDR3 DNA is TGCGCCAGCAGCCAGGGGACAGGGCACATCTATGGCTACACCTTC.

Within the sample, this clone is medium-sized. V is TRBV2 and J is TRBJ1-2; D is unclear. This CDR3 comprises 16 residues. The V gene's germline CDR1 is SNHLY and CDR2 FYNNEI. V was clipped by 8 bases and J by 3 bases, with 22 bases between them. The CDR3 sequence is CASAGEQDGIDYGYTF. DNA for the CDR3: TGTGCCAGCGCCGGGGAGCAGGACGGGATCGACTATGGCTACACCTTC. Drawing the rest from reference TRBV2 and TRBJ1-2, the complete variable domain is EPEVTQTPSHQVTQMGQEVILRCVPISNHLYFYWYRQILGQKVEFLVSFYNNEISEKSEIFDDQFSVERPDGSNFTLKIRSTKLEDSAMYFCASAGEQDGIDYGYTFGSGTRLTVV.